The 20 T cell receptor beta chains presented below share a single source sample, sequenced in a study of T cell responses to AZD1222 COVID-19 vaccine (dated by TCRdb to the early 2020s). The library was prepared using the immunoSEQ multiplex PCR assay. This is the immuneACCESS table as TCRdb keeps it, with only in-frame sequences that have V and J called. A part of the clones is gone; compared with another copy, unresolved V genes explain less than half, and the rest is unexplained. The sample records 95,000 to 150,000 clones, about 90% of which are singletons. The top ten constitute around 9.4% of the sample. The sample's time point label is to be understood as: baseline before first vaccination. The material sequenced was peripheral blood, taken on day 0 of AZD1222 vaccination. Receptors originate from an adult in good health.

V is TRBV11-2 and J is TRBJ2-1; D is uncertain. Trimming left V 2 bases short and J 0 bases short, with 8 bases between. CDR1 and CDR2 from the germline V gene are SGHAT and FQNNGV. CDR3 length: 15 amino acids. The CDR3, as DNA: TGTGCCAGCAGCTTAACTAAGAACTCCTACAATGAGCAGTTCTTC. Translated, it gives CASSLTKNSYNEQFF.

The chain couples TRBV6-2 or TRBV6-3 to TRBJ2-7, with D possibly matching TRBD1 (6 bases). The CDR3 runs to 15 residues. V was pared by 5 bases and J by 0 bases, with 14 bases between. Germline V gene sequence: CDR1 MNHEY, CDR2 SVGEGT. CDR3 protein: CASSHRADSSYEQYF. The DNA for the CDR3 is TGTGCCAGCAGTCACAGGGCGGACAGCTCCTACGAGCAGTACTTC.

The rearrangement joins TRBV27 to TRBJ1-6; D possibly corresponds to TRBD1 (5 bases). The germline CDR1 and CDR2 sequences are MNHEY and SMNVEV (reference sequence). V dropped 6 bases and J dropped 0 bases, with 15 bases sitting between them. There are 17 residues in the CDR3. The CDR3 DNA reads TGTGCCAGCAGGAAAGAGTCAGGGAGCTCCTATAATTCACCCCTCCACTTT. Translation gives CASRKESGSSYNSPLHF.

In this sample, this clone turned up a few times. The chain uses TRBV19 and TRBJ2-7; 7 bases match TRBD1. Per the germline V gene, CDR1 is LNHDA and CDR2 is SQIVND (reference sequence). The CDR3 length is 13 residues. The trim removed 6 bases at V and 2 bases at J, leaving 4 bases unmatched. The CDR3 spells CASRPTGAYEQYF. The CDR3 nucleotides are TGTGCCAGTAGGCCAACAGGGGCCTACGAGCAGTACTTC.

The V and J genes are TRBV3-1 (or the pseudogene TRBV3-2) and TRBJ1-6, with TRBD1 matching over 8 bases. V lost 1 base and J lost 10; bases outside the gene matches: 9. The CDR3 consists of 16 residues. Germline CDR1 reads LGHDT; CDR2 reads YNNKEL (reference sequence). The CDR3: CASSQGWTGRGSPLHF. The CDR3 DNA reads TGTGCCAGCAGCCAAGGTTGGACAGGGAGAGGATCACCCCTCCACTTT.

V usage is TRBV28 and J usage is TRBJ1-1; the D is unclear. Germline V lookup: CDR1 MDHEN, CDR2 SYDVKM. V was cut by 5 bases and J by 8 bases, with 24 bases left in between. The CDR3 is 16 residues long. CDR3 region: CASSLPKGPGGVEAFF. CDR3 coding DNA: TGTGCCAGCAGTCTACCAAAGGGCCCTGGAGGCGTAGAAGCTTTCTTT.

The chain links TRBV18 to TRBJ1-1; 8 bases agree with TRBD1. CDR1 is KGHSH and CDR2 is LQKENI in the germline V gene. CDR3 size: 13 residues. J was trimmed by 7 bases and V by 3 bases; bases with no gene match: 4. The DNA for the CDR3 is TGTGCCAGCTCACCCAGGACAGGGATTGAAGCTTTCTTT. Protein sequence: CASSPRTGIEAFF.

The chain couples TRBV7-6 to TRBJ2-1; 8 bases line up with TRBD2. CDR1 and CDR2 (germline): SGHVS, FNYEAQ. With V trimmed by 1 base and J by 5 bases, 7 bases remained unmatched. The CDR3 runs 16 residues. The chain's CDR3 is CASSLVAVAGNNEQFF. DNA for the CDR3: TGTGCCAGCAGCTTAGTTGCGGTAGCGGGAAACAATGAGCAGTTCTTC.

V usage is TRBV21-1 and J usage is TRBJ2-2. TRBV21-1 is reported as a pseudogene. The CDR3 totals 17 residues. CDR3 loop: CASSKAVRGRGTGELFF. CDR3 coding DNA: TGTGCCAGCAGCAAAGCGGTACGGGGCCGTGGCACCGGGGAGCTGTTTTTT.

This clone was seen a handful of times. The rearrangement uses TRBV6-5 and TRBJ2-7, with 9 nucleotides matching TRBD1. The ends lost 7 bases at V and 4 bases at J; junction bases unmatched: 8. The CDR3 contains 14 residues. The germline V gene has CDR1 MNHEY and CDR2 SVGAGI. The CDR3 DNA sequence: TGTGCCAGCACCTATGACAGGGGGGCGTACGAGCAGTACTTC. Translated, it gives CASTYDRGAYEQYF.

The rearrangement links TRBV14 to TRBJ1-6; D gene unclear. CDR3 length equals 14 residues. Germline V CDR1 and CDR2: SGHDN, FVKESK. V was clipped by 1 base and J by 7 bases, with 8 bases between them. The CDR3 sequence: CASSQGRLNSPLHF. CDR3 sequence (DNA): TGTGCCAGCAGCCAAGGACGTCTAAATTCACCCCTCCACTTT. Drawing the rest from reference TRBV14 and TRBJ1-6, the complete variable domain is EAGVTQFPSHSVIEKGQTVTLRCDPISGHDNLYWYRRVMGKEIKFLLHFVKESKQDESGMPNNRFLAERTGGTYSTLKVQPAELEDSGVYFCASSQGRLNSPLHFGNGTRLTVT.

J is TRBJ2-7 and V is TRBV5-1; tentatively, D is TRBD1 (8 bases). The length of the CDR3 is 17 residues. CDR1 SGHRS and CDR2 YFSETQ come from the germline V gene. Trimming took 4 bases from V and 2 from J, leaving 22 bases between them. This chain's CDR3 is CASSQQTGGQAAYEQYF. The CDR3, as DNA: TGCGCCAGCAGCCAGCAAACGGGGGGACAGGCCGCCTACGAGCAGTACTTC.

V and J are TRBV28 and TRBJ1-2, with TRBD1 matching 8 bases. The CDR3 is 13 residues long. Germline assignment: CDR1 MDHEN and CDR2 SYDVKM. J was trimmed by 4 bases and V by 8 bases; bases with no gene match: 6. The CDR3 region is CASRGQGGYGYTF. CDR3 DNA sequence: TGTGCCAGCCGAGGACAGGGAGGCTATGGCTACACCTTC.

The chain is built from TRBV7-2 and TRBJ2-7; 11 bases map to TRBD2. Germline V CDR1 and CDR2: SGHTA, FQGNSA. After removal of 5 bases from V and 3 bases from J, the junction contained 6 bases not matched to a gene. CDR3 length: 15 residues. The CDR3 nucleotides read TGTGCCAGCAGCCGTAGCGGGGGGGCCCTCTACGAGCAGTACTTC. It codes for CASSRSGGALYEQYF.

The CDR3 bases are TGCGCCAGCAGCCAAGATCTGGATAGAGAGCAGTACTTC. Protein: CASSQDLDREQYF. The V gene is TRBV4-3, the J gene TRBJ2-7; D unresolved. This CDR3 has 13 residues. V was trimmed by 0 bases and J by 7 bases, leaving 10 bases between them. Germline-derived CDR1 and CDR2 are LGHNA and YSLEER.

The J gene is TRBJ2-5, the V gene TRBV14; possible D gene TRBD2, 5 bases. This CDR3 has 15 residues. Trimming shortened V by 0 bases and J by 8 bases, and 16 bases separated the two germline ends. Germline values: CDR1 SGHDN, CDR2 FVKESK. The CDR3 DNA reads as TGTGCCAGCAGCCAAGAAATGGTCGGGGTTGGAACCCAGTACTTC. It is translated as CASSQEMVGVGTQYF.

The gene calls are TRBV30 and TRBJ2-1, with 8 positions matching TRBD1. This CDR3 is 15 amino acids long. Trimming at V came to 2 bases and at J to 3 bases, leaving 6 bases not matched to a gene. Looked up from germline, CDR1 is GTSNPN and CDR2 is SVGIG (reference sequence). The DNA for the CDR3 is TGTGCCTGGAGTCCGAGGACAGGGCACTACAATGAGCAGTTCTTC. Its translation: CAWSPRTGHYNEQFF. Together with reference TRBV30 and TRBJ2-1, the CDR3 gives the full variable domain: SQTIHQWPATLVQPVGSPLSLECTVEGTSNPNLYWYRQAAGRGLQLLFYSVGIGQISSEVPQNLSASRPQDRQFILSSKKLLLSDSGFYLCAWSPRTGHYNEQFFGPGTRLTVL.

This chain uses TRBV5-1 with TRBJ2-5; D is uncertain. Trimming stripped 2 bases from V and 0 bases from J, with 8 bases between. The CDR3 contains 14 residues. Per the germline V gene, CDR1 is SGHRS and CDR2 is YFSETQ. CDR3 region: CASSLGRYQETQYF. The CDR3, as DNA: TGCGCCAGCAGCTTAGGACGGTACCAAGAGACCCAGTACTTC.

This chain joins TRBV7-2 and TRBJ2-1; D gene uncertain. The CDR3 loop spans 16 amino acids. V lost 2 bases and J lost 10, with 21 bases in between. Looked up from germline, CDR1 is SGHTA and CDR2 is FQGNSA. CDR3: CASSLSRSLYNEEQFF. CDR3 nucleotide sequence: TGTGCCAGCAGCTTATCCCGGAGTCTCTACAATGAAGAGCAGTTCTTC.

This chain joins TRBV2 and TRBJ1-4; D is uncertain. The CDR3 has 14 residues. V was trimmed by 1 base and J by 8 bases, leaving 11 bases between them. Germline loops: CDR1 SNHLY, CDR2 FYNNEI. The CDR3 region is CASSEGSPGEKLFF. The CDR3 nucleotides are TGTGCCAGCAGTGAAGGCAGCCCTGGGGAAAAACTGTTTTTT.